Following are 17 T cell receptor beta chains from one sample sequenced in a study of blood T cell repertoires in COVID-19. Assay: immunoSEQ multiplex PCR; the TCRdb copy retains only in-frame clones and omits some. The sample has tens of thousands of clones, more than 80% seen once; the top ten hold over 15%. The material sequenced was peripheral blood. Receptor source: a woman in her sixties or seventies with COVID-19, enrolled during active disease.

The chain has TRBV6-5 and TRBJ1-1; the D gene is possibly TRBD1 (6 bases). Germline assignment: CDR1 MNHEY and CDR2 SVGAGI. CDR3 length: 14 residues. With 4 bases removed from V and 1 base from J, the gap between germline ends came to 10 bases. CDR3 coding DNA: TGTGCCAGCAGTTGGGGGGGCAAGAACACTGAAGCTTTCTTT. Translated, it gives CASSWGGKNTEAFF.

The chain links TRBV5-6 to TRBJ2-3; D call uncertain. The V gene lost 0 bases and the J gene lost 0 bases, with 11 bases spanning the gap. The CDR3 is 16 amino acids. Per germline, CDR1 SGHDT and CDR2 YYEEEE. CDR3: CASSLVRGGSTDTQYF. In nucleotides, the CDR3 is TGTGCCAGCAGCTTGGTGCGTGGCGGTAGCACAGATACGCAGTATTTT.

Comment on this clone: Mismatch with germline at one junction end may stem from a read error. The chain's CDR3 is CSVEGGRSGANVLTF. The CDR3 nucleotides are TGCAGCGTGGAAGGGGGCAGGTCTGGGGCCAACGTCCTGACTTTC. The chain links TRBV29-1 to TRBJ2-6; 7 bases are shared with TRBD1. The CDR3 runs to 15 residues. The germline V gene has CDR1 SQVTM and CDR2 ANQGSEA.

The chain couples TRBV5-4 to TRBJ2-3; D might be TRBD1 (5 bases). The CDR3 has 17 residues. V was cut by 3 bases and J by 1 base, with 18 bases left in between. Germline lookup yields CDR1 SGHNT and CDR2 YYREEE (reference sequence). CDR3 in DNA: TGTGCCAGCAGCTCCCCCCCACAGGTTCGGGGCACAGATACGCAGTATTTT. It encodes CASSSPPQVRGTDTQYF.

V and J are TRBV7-9 and TRBJ2-1; 9 bases agree with TRBD2. V shed 3 bases, J shed 4 bases, and the junction held 7 bases outside the gene matches. Germline lookup yields CDR1 SEHNR and CDR2 FQNEAQ (reference sequence). CDR3 length equals 16 residues. The CDR3 bases are TGTGCCAGCAGCTTGGGATTAGCGGGAGAGTACAATGAGCAGTTCTTC. Protein sequence: CASSLGLAGEYNEQFF.

The V gene is TRBV11-3, the J gene TRBJ2-1, with D tentatively TRBD2 (6 bases). V lost 2 bases and J 9 bases, leaving 14 bases between the germline ends. The germline V gene encodes CDR1 SGHNT and CDR2 YENEEA. CDR3 length equals 14 residues. This CDR3 reads CASSLLVVSGEQFF. CDR3 in DNA: TGTGCCAGCAGCTTACTAGTTGTTAGCGGTGAGCAGTTCTTC.

V gene TRBV19 combines with J gene TRBJ2-3; D is ambiguous. V was cut by 0 bases and J by 3 bases, with 13 bases left in between. CDR1 LNHDA and CDR2 SQIVND come from the germline V gene (reference sequence). This CDR3 region has 16 residues. The CDR3 is CASSIEATPGTDTQYF. The CDR3 DNA follows: TGTGCCAGTAGTATAGAGGCCACGCCCGGGACAGATACGCAGTATTTT.

This clone has only one observation. The V call is TRBV5-1, the J call TRBJ1-1; TRBD1 aligns across 9 bases. Germline V gene lookup returns CDR1 SGHRS and CDR2 YFSETQ. The CDR3 is made up of 14 amino acids. V lost 4 bases and J lost 5; bases outside the gene matches: 6. CDR3 loop: CASSVNRGQTEAFF. The CDR3 DNA follows: TGCGCCAGCAGCGTGAACAGGGGGCAAACTGAAGCTTTCTTT. Using reference TRBV5-1 and TRBJ1-1 for the parts outside the CDR3, the full variable domain is KAGVTQTPRYLIKTRGQQVTLSCSPISGHRSVSWYQQTPGQGLQFLFEYFSETQRNKGNFPGRFSGRQFSNSRSEMNVSTLELGDSALYLCASSVNRGQTEAFFGQGTRLTVV.

The V gene is TRBV9, the J gene TRBJ2-7, with 13 bases fitting TRBD2. V was clipped by 3 bases and J by 6 bases; unmatched bases: 3. The CDR3 covers 14 residues. Germline CDR1 SGDLS, CDR2 YYNGEE. The CDR3 region is CASSGLAGGGEQYF. For the CDR3, the DNA is TGTGCCAGCAGCGGACTAGCGGGAGGAGGCGAGCAGTACTTC. The variable domain in full, completed from reference TRBV9 and TRBJ2-7, reads DSGVTQTPKHLITATGQRVTLRCSPRSGDLSVYWYQQSLDQGLQFLIQYYNGEERAKGNILERFSAQQFPDLHSELNLSSLELGDSALYFCASSGLAGGGEQYFGPGTRLTVT.

The V and J genes are TRBV7-2 and TRBJ1-2; 8 bases are a match to TRBD1. The V gene's germline CDR1 is SGHTA and CDR2 FQGNSA. This CDR3 region has 16 residues. V lost 1 base and J lost 8; bases outside the gene matches: 12. The CDR3 here is CASSLGPGQVAYGYTF. Here the CDR3 DNA reads TGTGCCAGCAGCTTAGGTCCGGGACAGGTAGCATACGGCTACACCTTC.

The chain joins TRBV4-1 to TRBJ2-5, with 9 bases lining up with TRBD1. Germline CDR1 reads MGHRA; CDR2 reads YSYEKL. The CDR3 consists of 17 residues. V lost 2 bases to trimming and J lost 3 bases; unmatched junction nucleotides: 10. CDR3 nucleotides: TGCGCCAGCAGCCAAAGGGCCTGGGACAGGGCTAAAGAGACCCAGTACTTC. As protein: CASSQRAWDRAKETQYF.

The chain couples TRBV6-5 to TRBJ2-3; maybe TRBD1 (5 bases). V lost 6 bases and J 0 bases, leaving 13 bases between the germline ends. CDR1 MNHEY and CDR2 SVGAGI come from the germline V gene. The CDR3 extends over 15 amino acids. CDR3 sequence reads: CASRKTVSSTDTQYF. The CDR3 DNA reads TGTGCCAGCAGAAAGACAGTTTCTAGCACAGATACGCAGTATTTT.

This clone has just one count. The chain combines TRBV24-1 with TRBJ2-2, with a tentative D call TRBD1 (6 bases). Trimming took off 3 bases at V and 3 bases at J, with 10 bases between the two ends. Looked up from germline, CDR1 is KGHDR and CDR2 is SFDVKD. The CDR3 has 15 residues. The CDR3 DNA reads TGTGCCACCAGTGATGACAGGTGGGACACCGGGGAGCTGTTTTTT. Translating it yields CATSDDRWDTGELFF.

The genes are TRBV5-4 and TRBJ2-7, with D perhaps matching TRBD2 (6 bases). Germline V CDR1 and CDR2: SGHNT, YYREEE (reference sequence). The CDR3 totals 13 residues. Trimming removed 3 bases at V and 3 bases at J, with 10 bases between. In nucleotides, the CDR3 is TGTGCCAGCAGCTCCCCGGGACTCTACGAGCAGTACTTC. Translating gives CASSSPGLYEQYF.

The chain joins TRBV5-6 to TRBJ1-1, with unresolved D. CDR3 size: 11 residues. Trimming removed 3 bases at V and 11 bases at J, with 11 bases between. CDR1 is SGHDT, CDR2 YYEEEE, per germline. CDR3 DNA sequence: TGTGCCAGCAGCTCCGGACTTAACGCTTTCTTT. This codes for CASSSGLNAFF.

This clone has only one observation. CDR3 protein: CASSLWTGSAGANVLTF. CDR3 nucleotide sequence: TGCGCCAGCAGCTTGTGGACAGGGAGTGCTGGGGCCAACGTCCTGACTTTC. J is TRBJ2-6 and V is TRBV5-1; 8 nucleotides agree with TRBD1. The CDR3 length is 17 residues. CDR1 is SGHRS and CDR2 is YFSETQ in the germline V gene. J lost 2 bases, V lost 1 base, and 5 bases had no gene match.

The chain recombines TRBV29-1 with TRBJ2-7, with 7 positions matching TRBD1. CDR1 is SQVTM and CDR2 is ANQGSEA in the germline V gene. This CDR3 is 14 amino acids long. The V gene end was trimmed by 4 bases and the J gene end by 2 bases; junction bases not matched to a gene: 8. The CDR3 sequence is CSVGTRDSTYEQYF. CDR3 DNA: TGCAGCGTTGGCACTCGGGACAGCACCTACGAGCAGTACTTC.